These 21 T cell receptor beta chains were all obtained from the same sample, sequenced in a study of cytomegalovirus exposure and HLA in healthy donors. The primer mix had 60 Vbeta and 13 Jbeta primers. TCRdb keeps only in-frame clones here, not all; method: immunoSEQ multiplex PCR. The sample holds fewer than 130,000 clones, 60% to 85% seen once. Sequenced material: PBMCs. All receptors come from a woman aged 55-75 years in good health and CMV-seropositive.

The chain links TRBV6-5 to TRBJ1-5; maybe TRBD1 (6 bases). CDR3 size: 13 residues. CDR1 is MNHEY and CDR2 is SVGAGI in the germline V gene. V gave up 6 bases and J gave up 4 bases, with 10 bases separating them. The CDR3 loop reads CASSLRGNQPQHF. CDR3 in DNA: TGTGCCAGCAGCCTCAGGGGTAATCAGCCCCAGCATTTT.

The V gene is TRBV19, the J gene TRBJ1-4; 8 bases are shared with TRBD1. With 3 bases clipped from V and 5 bases from J, the junction kept 5 bases outside the gene matches. The CDR3 has 15 residues. Per germline, CDR1 LNHDA and CDR2 SQIVND (reference sequence). CDR3 region: CASSMGTGGNEKLFF. In nucleotides, the CDR3 is TGTGCCAGTAGTATGGGAACAGGGGGAAATGAAAAACTGTTTTTT.

The gene calls are TRBV28 and TRBJ1-2, with 7 bases that match TRBD1. Per germline, CDR1 MDHEN and CDR2 SYDVKM. The ends lost 6 bases at V and 7 bases at J; junction bases unmatched: 8. The CDR3 has 13 amino acids. The CDR3 loop is CASSTHRGIGYTF. CDR3 in DNA: TGTGCCAGCAGCACCCACAGGGGAATTGGCTACACCTTC.

V usage is TRBV2 and J usage is TRBJ2-3, with 8 bases identical to TRBD2. CDR1 SNHLY and CDR2 FYNNEI come from the germline V gene. V trimming: 5 bases; J trimming: 4 bases; junction bases outside the gene matches: 8. The CDR3 consists of 15 residues. In nucleotides, the CDR3 is TGTGCCAGCAGTATCGCGGGACTAGGAGCAGATACGCAGTATTTT. It codes for CASSIAGLGADTQYF.

The rearrangement uses TRBV4-1 and TRBJ2-1; TRBD2 matches at 7 bases. Per germline, CDR1 MGHRA and CDR2 YSYEKL. The V gene end was trimmed by 4 bases and the J gene end by 5 bases; junction bases not matched to a gene: 8. This CDR3 is built from 15 residues. This chain's CDR3 is CASSPLGEGHNEQFF. The CDR3 DNA sequence: TGCGCCAGCAGCCCCCTCGGGGAGGGTCACAATGAGCAGTTCTTC.

This clone came up many times. The CDR3 coding sequence is TGTGCCATCAGTAAAATGAGCGGGAGGGAGAACTACGAGCAGTACTTC. Translated: CAISKMSGRENYEQYF. The V gene is TRBV10-3, the J gene TRBJ2-7, with 10 bases lining up with TRBD2. This CDR3 is built from 16 residues. Germline V CDR1 and CDR2: ENHRY, SYGVKD. J was trimmed by 3 bases and V by 5 bases; bases with no gene match: 10.

This clone was observed a single time. This chain joins TRBV7-9 and TRBJ2-7; D is perhaps TRBD1 (6 bases). Germline CDR1 and CDR2: SEHNR and FQNEAQ (reference sequence). The CDR3 length is 17 residues. Deletions cut 0 bases from V and 7 bases from J, with 22 bases between. CDR3 sequence (DNA): TGTGCCAGCAGCTTAGCGCTTACGGGACACCGACCTGGGGAGCAGTACTTC. This translates into CASSLALTGHRPGEQYF.

The V and J genes are TRBV11-3 and TRBJ2-5, with 7 positions matching TRBD2. Trimming removed 5 bases from V and 5 bases from J; junction bases left unmatched: 11. The germline V gene encodes CDR1 SGHNT and CDR2 YENEEA. This CDR3 has 15 amino acids. CDR3 in amino acids: CASSPGGSVGETQYF. CDR3 DNA sequence: TGTGCCAGCAGCCCCGGCGGGAGTGTCGGTGAGACCCAGTACTTC.

CDR3 bases: TGTGCCAGCAGCTTCCTAACTAGCGTCGATACGCAGTATTTT. It is translated as CASSFLTSVDTQYF. The chain is built from TRBV11-2 and TRBJ2-3; 7 bases line up with TRBD2. Germline V CDR1 and CDR2: SGHAT, FQNNGV. With V trimmed by 3 bases and J by 6 bases, 6 bases remained unmatched. The CDR3 has 14 amino acids.

Of note for this clone: Other DNA sequences of this sample code for an identical CDR3. This chain uses TRBV5-1 with TRBJ2-2; D remains unclear. The CDR3 covers 15 residues. The V end lost 0 bases, the J end lost 1 base, and 7 bases lay between the germline ends. Per the germline V gene, CDR1 is SGHRS and CDR2 is YFSETQ. The CDR3 sequence is CASSLAGRNTGELFF. CDR3 nucleotides: TGCGCCAGCAGCTTGGCCGGTAGGAACACCGGGGAGCTGTTTTTT.

Here the CDR3 reads CASSSSGNEQYF. The CDR3 bases are TGTGCCAGCAGTTCCTCAGGGAACGAGCAGTACTTC. This sequence joins TRBV27 and TRBJ2-7, with D maybe TRBD1 (5 bases). Germline V lookup: CDR1 MNHEY, CDR2 SMNVEV (reference sequence). V lost 4 bases to trimming and J lost 5 bases, with 9 bases between them. The CDR3 extends over 12 amino acids.

J is TRBJ2-1 and V is TRBV18; D uncertain. Germline V gene lookup returns CDR1 KGHSH and CDR2 LQKENI. This CDR3 region has 12 residues. V was pared by 3 bases and J by 4 bases, with 4 bases between. CDR3 nucleotides: TGTGCCAGCTCACCCTTTTACAATGAGCAGTTCTTC. This sequence encodes CASSPFYNEQFF.

This rearrangement joins TRBV19 to TRBJ1-4; weak D call: TRBD1 (5 bases). The germline CDR1 and CDR2 sequences are LNHDA and SQIVND (reference sequence). The V and J ends lost 9 bases and 7 bases respectively, with 12 bases between them. This CDR3 is built from 12 residues. In nucleotides, the CDR3 is TGTGCCAGCAGGGCCGGGGGTGAAAAACTGTTTTTT. Amino acid sequence: CASRAGGEKLFF.

The CDR3 reads CASSPGPGGADTQYF. The CDR3 DNA reads as TGTGCCAGCAGCCCTGGCCCCGGAGGCGCAGATACGCAGTATTTT. This chain uses TRBV11-2 with TRBJ2-3; D is possibly TRBD2 (5 bases). Trimming removed 5 bases at V and 4 bases at J, with 16 bases between. Looked up from germline, CDR1 is SGHAT and CDR2 is FQNNGV. CDR3 length: 15 amino acids.

The V gene is TRBV4-2, the J gene TRBJ2-2; D is ambiguous. Germline V gives CDR1 LGHNA, CDR2 YNFKEQ. The CDR3 consists of 15 residues. V was cut by 0 bases and J by 7 bases, with 12 bases left in between. The CDR3 coding sequence is TGTGCCAGCAGCCAAGAGACGACACTGAGCGGGGAGCTGTTTTTT. It is translated as CASSQETTLSGELFF.

V gene TRBV5-1 combines with J gene TRBJ2-7; TRBD1 matches 11 bases. The CDR3 runs 15 residues. The germline gives CDR1 SGHRS, CDR2 YFSETQ. V gave up 4 bases and J gave up 5 bases; unmatched junction bases: 8. The CDR3 sequence: CASSLGTGGSNEQYF. In DNA form, the CDR3 reads TGCGCCAGCAGCCTCGGGACAGGGGGGTCGAACGAGCAGTACTTC.

As concerns this clone: Other DNA sequences within the sample encode an identical CDR3. The J gene is TRBJ1-1, the V gene TRBV6-5; D remains unclear. The CDR3 runs to 15 residues. V lost 3 bases to trimming and J lost 4 bases, with 15 bases between them. Germline CDR1 and CDR2: MNHEY and SVGAGI. CDR3 nucleotide sequence: TGTGCCAGCAGTTATCGGGCGGGCGGAGGCACTGAAGCTTTCTTT. Translated, it gives CASSYRAGGGTEAFF.

The J gene is TRBJ1-2, the V gene TRBV9; 7 bases fit TRBD1. V trimming: 2 bases; J trimming: 4 bases; junction bases outside the gene matches: 8. CDR1 and CDR2 from the germline V gene are SGDLS and YYNGEE. The CDR3 spans 15 residues. DNA for the CDR3: TGTGCCAGCAGCGTGGGGACAGATGGGGGCTATGGCTACACCTTC. Amino acid sequence: CASSVGTDGGYGYTF.

This chain links TRBV30 with TRBJ2-5, with D uncertain. TRBJ2-7 matches the DNA end more closely, so the J call is doubtful. The length of the CDR3 is 12 residues. Germline V lookup: CDR1 GTSNPN, CDR2 SVGIG (reference sequence). The CDR3 here is CAWSFGGYEQYF. CDR3 nucleotide sequence: TGTGCCTGGAGTTTCGGCGGCTACGAGCAGTACTTC.

The V call is TRBV7-3, the J call TRBJ1-2; D is ambiguous. The CDR3 is 13 amino acids. The germline V and J ends were trimmed by 5 bases and 1 base, with 8 bases remaining between them. Germline V gene lookup returns CDR1 SGHTA and CDR2 FQGTGA. DNA for the CDR3: TGTGCCAGCAGCCCGTATATTAACTATGGCTACACCTTC. Amino acid sequence: CASSPYINYGYTF.

The gene calls are TRBV25-1 and TRBJ1-4; D is perhaps TRBD1 (5 bases). This CDR3 region has 14 residues. Trimming took off 2 bases at V and 7 bases at J, with 11 bases between the two ends. Germline V lookup: CDR1 MGHDK, CDR2 SYGVNS. CDR3 sequence reads: CASSEPGKTEKLFF. The CDR3 nucleotides read TGTGCCAGCAGTGAACCAGGGAAGACTGAAAAACTGTTTTTT.